The present entry profiles one TCR beta chain with its context. The entry originates in a study of sequential checkpoint blockade in melanoma. On the study more broadly: Randomization was 1:1 between first-line nivolumab→ipilimumab and ipilimumab→nivolumab. Both treatment sequences were followed by maintenance nivolumab.

Regarding treatment: randomized to nivolumab then ipilimumab (arm A) or the reverse (arm B). DNA-damaging chemotherapy had not been given to any patient beforehand. From thawed PBMCs, live CD3+CD8+ cells negative for CD19 and CD56 were sorted. Deletions cut 5 bases from V and 0 bases from J, with 24 bases between. CDR1 SGHAT and CDR2 FQNNGV come from the germline V gene. The CDR3 is 19 amino acids. Only in-frame clones appear in the TCRdb table, and some are missing; sequencing was by immunoSEQ multiplex PCR. This table holds more than 25,000 clones, around nine tenths found once. This sequence originates from a human donor with melanoma. This chain links TRBV11-2 with TRBJ2-3, with a tentative D call TRBD2 (6 bases). The sequenced sample was CD8+ T cells sorted from blood (inferred from file names), obtained from a patient given nivolumab and ipilimumab in sequence. The CDR3 sequence is CASSHPIAVGDSSTDTQYF. For the CDR3, the DNA is TGTGCCAGCAGCCACCCTATAGCGGTAGGGGACTCTAGCACAGATACGCAGTATTTT.